Included here is one T cell receptor beta chain sequence, with context. Source study methods: How many nucleated cells were present was estimated from reference gene primer amplification. Some clones are missing from TCRdb's copy, which holds only in-frame ones; the method was immunoSEQ multiplex PCR. That table gives V, J and clone size, and the DNA gave D and trimming. The profile shows 200,000 or so clones, roughly 80% of them singletons. These data originate in a study of blood T cell repertoires in COVID-19. Study summary: Collection of acute and convalescent COVID-19 samples took place in the United States, Italy and Spain.

The germline V gene has CDR1 SEHNR and CDR2 FQNEAQ (reference sequence). Trimming removed 5 bases from V and 2 bases from J; junction bases left unmatched: 7. The CDR3 loop spans 15 amino acids. The sequenced sample consisted of peripheral blood. The clonotype was recovered from a man in his 60s with active or convalescent COVID-19. This chain joins TRBV7-9 and TRBJ2-7; 9 bases align to TRBD1. The CDR3 bases are TGTGCCAGCAGCGCACCGGGACAGGGTACCTACGAGCAGTACTTC. Its protein product is CASSAPGQGTYEQYF.